Shown below are 12 T cell receptor beta chains from a single sample sequenced in a study of follicular helper T cells after annual influenza vaccination (dated by TCRdb to the late 2010s). The time point label here, explained by the study, means: 2015-2016 season, pre-vaccination. The method was the immunoSEQ multiplex PCR assay. The immuneACCESS repertoire file appears here via TCRdb, limited to in-frame rearrangements. These files lack a portion of the clones; in checked studies, under half of the deficit traces to unresolved V genes, and the cause of the others is not known. In this sample the table shows under 3,000 clones, 65% to 90% of which occur a single time. The ten largest clones take up 3% to 4% of the sample. Sequenced here: CXCR5+ CD38- circulating T follicular helper cells from blood, sampled on the day of influenza vaccination. This specimen's cell subset or site label, interpreted: circulating Tfh, non-naive CD4+CXCR5+PD-1+ (ICOS+CD38+ or ICOS-CD38-). These receptors were collected from an adult who received the influenza vaccine.

The chain carries TRBV19 and TRBJ1-2; D unresolved. The ends were cut back, 5 bases at V and 8 bases at J, with 18 bases in the middle. Germline CDR1 LNHDA, CDR2 SQIVND (reference sequence). The CDR3 runs to 14 residues. In nucleotides, the CDR3 is TGTGCCAGTAGTGCCCGGGAGTACTCTCGGGGCTACACCTTC. It is translated as CASSAREYSRGYTF.

The rearrangement uses TRBV7-9 and TRBJ1-5; D is possibly TRBD1 (6 bases). V lost 1 base and J 5 bases, leaving 9 bases between the germline ends. The germline V gene encodes CDR1 SEHNR and CDR2 FQNEAQ (reference sequence). This CDR3 is built from 14 residues. The CDR3 DNA reads as TGTGCCAGCAGCTTAGGAGGGGGGGATCAGCCCCAGCATTTT. This translates into CASSLGGGDQPQHF.

The J gene is TRBJ2-6, the V gene TRBV29-1; TRBD1 is a possible D gene (6 bases). V gave up 5 bases and J gave up 4 bases, with 18 bases separating them. This CDR3 has 16 residues. In germline, CDR1 is SQVTM, CDR2 ANQGSEA. CDR3 nucleotides: TGCAGCGTTCGGGTAGAGAGAGGGACAGGGGCCAACGTCCTGACTTTC. Protein: CSVRVERGTGANVLTF.

The rearrangement links TRBV29-1 to TRBJ2-2, with D possibly matching TRBD1 (6 bases). Trimming cost V 5 bases and J 0 bases, with 13 bases left between them. This CDR3 region has 15 residues. Germline lookup yields CDR1 SQVTM and CDR2 ANQGSEA. The CDR3 coding sequence is TGCAGCGTTAGACGGGACACCTCGAACACCGGGGAGCTGTTTTTT. Its protein is CSVRRDTSNTGELFF.

This rearrangement joins TRBV5-4 to TRBJ2-7, with TRBD2 matching over 7 bases. The CDR3 has 14 residues. The V gene's germline CDR1 is SGHNT and CDR2 YYREEE (reference sequence). Trimming removed 1 base from V and 5 bases from J; junction bases left unmatched: 6. CDR3 sequence reads: CASSLRGVADEQYF. Written as DNA, the CDR3 is TGTGCCAGCAGCTTGCGGGGGGTCGCGGACGAGCAGTACTTC.

This rearrangement joins TRBV28 to TRBJ2-3; TRBD1 aligns across 8 bases. Germline V gene data show CDR1 as MDHEN and CDR2 as SYDVKM. Trimming took 5 bases from V and 6 from J; bases not matched to a gene: 7. The CDR3 contains 14 residues. CDR3 coding DNA: TGTGCCAGCAGTCGGGCAGGGGGCTCGGATACGCAGTATTTT. Translating it yields CASSRAGGSDTQYF.

V and J are TRBV30 and TRBJ1-2; D gene unclear. CDR3 length equals 13 residues. Germline lookup yields CDR1 GTSNPN and CDR2 SVGIG (reference sequence). V was pared by 3 bases and J by 2 bases, with 10 bases between. CDR3 loop: CAWRPVVNYGYTF. DNA for the CDR3: TGTGCCTGGAGGCCAGTGGTAAACTATGGCTACACCTTC.

V usage is TRBV6-1 and J usage is TRBJ1-5; weak D call: TRBD1 (6 bases). The CDR3 is 15 residues long. Germline CDR1 reads MNHNS; CDR2 reads SASEGT. The V and J ends lost 0 bases and 6 bases respectively, with 12 bases between them. The CDR3, as DNA: TGTGCCAGCAGTGAAGCCCGGGGGGCGGGTCAGCCCCAGCATTTT. Translated, it gives CASSEARGAGQPQHF.

This clone has a handful of counts. The V call is TRBV7-2, the J call TRBJ2-7; D might be TRBD2 (5 bases). V lost 2 bases and J lost 0, with 8 bases in between. The CDR3 is made up of 14 amino acids. Germline CDR1 SGHTA, CDR2 FQGNSA. The CDR3 here is CASSLSGSSYEQYF. For the CDR3, the DNA is TGTGCCAGCAGCTTATCGGGGAGCTCCTACGAGCAGTACTTC.

This sequence joins TRBV7-9 and TRBJ1-5; 8 positions agree with TRBD1. The CDR3 contains 14 residues. The J segment lost 7 bases and the V segment lost 5 bases, leaving 7 bases of the junction unmatched. Germline V gene lookup returns CDR1 SEHNR and CDR2 FQNEAQ (reference sequence). CDR3 sequence: CASSTGQGGQPQHF. Here the CDR3 DNA reads TGTGCCAGCAGCACAGGACAGGGCGGACAGCCCCAGCATTTT.

J is TRBJ2-3 and V is TRBV29-1; 7 nucleotides match TRBD1. This CDR3 contains 14 residues. V shed 5 bases, J shed 0 bases, and the junction held 5 bases outside the gene matches. The germline V gene has CDR1 SQVTM and CDR2 ANQGSEA. CDR3 coding DNA: TGCAGCGTTAACCGGGACAGAAGCACAGATACGCAGTATTTT. Protein: CSVNRDRSTDTQYF.

The V and J genes are TRBV27 and TRBJ1-1, with 7 positions matching TRBD1. V lost 3 bases and J lost 1; bases outside the gene matches: 8. Per the germline V gene, CDR1 is MNHEY and CDR2 is SMNVEV (reference sequence). The CDR3 has 16 residues. This CDR3 reads CASSFYYTGENTEAFF. In DNA form, the CDR3 reads TGTGCCAGCAGTTTTTACTATACAGGGGAGAACACTGAAGCTTTCTTT.